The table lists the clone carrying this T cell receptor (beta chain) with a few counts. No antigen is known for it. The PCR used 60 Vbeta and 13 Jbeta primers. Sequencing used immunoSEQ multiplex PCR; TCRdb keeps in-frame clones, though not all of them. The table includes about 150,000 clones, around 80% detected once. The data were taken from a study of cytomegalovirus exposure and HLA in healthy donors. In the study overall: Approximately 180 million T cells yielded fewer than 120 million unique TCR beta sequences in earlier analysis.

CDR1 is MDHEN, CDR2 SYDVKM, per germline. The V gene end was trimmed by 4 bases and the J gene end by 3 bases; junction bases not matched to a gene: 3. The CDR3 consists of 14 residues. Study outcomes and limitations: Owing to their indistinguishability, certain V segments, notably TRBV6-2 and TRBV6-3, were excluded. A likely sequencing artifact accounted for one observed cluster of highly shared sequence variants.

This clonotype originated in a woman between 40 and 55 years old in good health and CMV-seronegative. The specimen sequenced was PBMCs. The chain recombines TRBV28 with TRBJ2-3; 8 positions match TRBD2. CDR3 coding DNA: TGTGCCAGCAGTTGGAGCGGGGGAACAGATACGCAGTATTTT. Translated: CASSWSGGTDTQYF. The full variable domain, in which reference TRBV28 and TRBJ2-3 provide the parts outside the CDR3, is DVKVTQSSRYLVKRTGEKVFLECVQDMDHENMFWYRQDPGLGLRLIYFSYDVKMKEKGDIPEGYSVSREKKERFSLILESASTNQTSMYLCASSWSGGTDTQYFGPGTRLTVL.